What follows are 30 T cell receptor beta chains derived from one specimen sequenced in a study of T cells after posttransplantation cyclophosphamide. Libraries were prepared by immunoSEQ multiplex PCR; TCRdb keeps only in-frame clonotypes and omits some of them. The repertoire holds tens of thousands of clones, with more than 75% as singletons. The specimen sequenced was PBMCs. These receptors all stem from a woman aged 60-70 years with a blood cancer, CMV-positive, and with a related stem cell donor.

This rearrangement joins TRBV5-1 to TRBJ2-1, with TRBD1 matching 7 bases. Germline-derived CDR1 and CDR2 are SGHRS and YFSETQ. The CDR3 sequence is 12 residues long. V lost 7 bases and J lost 8; bases outside the gene matches: 6. Written as DNA, the CDR3 is TGCGCCAGCCACAGGGGATGGGATGAGCAGTTCTTC. The encoded protein is CASHRGWDEQFF.

As DNA, the CDR3 is TGTGCCAGCAGCCTACCCGGGACAGGCACAGATACGCAGTATTTT. Translated: CASSLPGTGTDTQYF. The chain has TRBV5-5 and TRBJ2-3, with 7 nucleotides matching TRBD1. Trimming at V came to 4 bases and at J to 1 base, leaving 6 bases not matched to a gene. This CDR3 is built from 15 residues. Germline V CDR1 and CDR2: SGHKS, YYEKEE (reference sequence). Based on the CDR3 plus reference TRBV5-5 and TRBJ2-3, the full variable domain is DAGVTQSPTHLIKTRGQQVTLRCSPISGHKSVSWYQQVLGQGPQFIFQYYEKEERGRGNFPDRFSARQFPNYSSELNVNALLLGDSALYLCASSLPGTGTDTQYFGPGTRLTVL.

V usage is TRBV19 and J usage is TRBJ2-1; D remains ambiguous. The length of the CDR3 is 17 residues. V was shortened by 6 bases and J by 2 bases, with 20 bases between the two germline ends. Germline V gene data show CDR1 as LNHDA and CDR2 as SQIVND (reference sequence). CDR3 DNA: TGTGCCAGTAGCCAATCCGCAGTGGGCCGAACCTACAATGAGCAGTTCTTC. It codes for CASSQSAVGRTYNEQFF.

This chain uses TRBV5-1 with TRBJ2-2; 8 bases match TRBD1. The CDR3 totals 15 residues. Germline V gene sequence: CDR1 SGHRS, CDR2 YFSETQ. With V trimmed by 4 bases and J by 6 bases, 8 bases remained unmatched. CDR3 amino acids: CASSAVQGAAGELFF. The CDR3 nucleotides are TGCGCCAGCAGCGCGGTCCAGGGGGCCGCCGGGGAGCTGTTTTTT.

The J gene is TRBJ2-1, the V gene TRBV10-3, with 11 bases lining up with TRBD2. Germline V gene lookup returns CDR1 ENHRY and CDR2 SYGVKD. V shed 7 bases and J 6 bases; nucleotides not matched to a gene: 8. The CDR3 sequence is 15 residues long. The CDR3 DNA reads TGTGCCATCACGCCTAGCGGGGGGCCTGGCAATGAGCAGTTCTTC. Translating gives CAITPSGGPGNEQFF.

The gene calls are TRBV7-2 and TRBJ2-3, with D perhaps TRBD2 (6 bases). CDR1 SGHTA and CDR2 FQGNSA come from the germline V gene. Trimming pared 1 base from V and 6 bases from J, leaving 17 bases between. The CDR3 length is 16 residues. The CDR3 loop is CASSLGGGRFADTQYF. The CDR3 nucleotides are TGTGCCAGCAGCTTAGGTGGGGGGAGGTTCGCCGATACGCAGTATTTT.

The rearrangement links TRBV2 to TRBJ2-2; the match to TRBD2 covers 13 bases. CDR3 length: 15 residues. CDR1 is SNHLY, CDR2 FYNNEI, per germline. Unmatched junction bases numbered 4, after V lost 6 bases and J lost 6 bases. The CDR3 DNA follows: TGTGCCAGCAGAGAACTAGCGGGAGGGGCCGGGGAGCTGTTTTTT. Translated, it gives CASRELAGGAGELFF.

This CDR3 reads CASSPSGTSAEGVEQFF. The CDR3 DNA follows: TGTGCCAGCAGCCCGTCCGGGACTAGCGCCGAGGGGGTTGAGCAGTTCTTC. The genes are TRBV5-5 and TRBJ2-1; 10 positions match TRBD2. Trimming cost V 4 bases and J 9 bases; bases outside gene matches: 16. The CDR3 runs 17 residues. In germline, CDR1 is SGHKS, CDR2 YYEKEE (reference sequence).

The chain is built from TRBV6-5 and TRBJ1-1, with 8 bases lining up with TRBD1. Germline loops: CDR1 MNHEY, CDR2 SVGAGI. The CDR3 is made up of 14 amino acids. Losses at the gene ends were 6 bases for V and 1 base for J; bases not matched to a gene: 4. The CDR3 nucleotides are TGTGCCAGCAGAATGACAGGGGAGAACACTGAAGCTTTCTTT. It specifies CASRMTGENTEAFF.

The chain is built from TRBV7-8 and TRBJ2-7; 7 nucleotides agree with TRBD2. This CDR3 is built from 14 residues. From germline, CDR1 is SGHVS and CDR2 FQNEAQ. Trimming took 5 bases from V and 1 from J; bases not matched to a gene: 5. CDR3 nucleotide sequence: TGTGCCAGCAGCCTAAGGGACTATTCCTACGAGCAGTACTTC. It yields the protein CASSLRDYSYEQYF.

V and J are TRBV11-1 and TRBJ1-2; D remains ambiguous. V lost 5 bases to trimming and J lost 13 bases, with 11 bases between them. The CDR3 totals 10 residues. Germline assignment: CDR1 SGHAT and CDR2 FQDESV (reference sequence). This CDR3 reads CASSPEVFTF. CDR3 nucleotide sequence: TGTGCCAGCAGCCCAGAGGTTTTCACCTTC.

Worth noting for this clone: Relative to the germline gene, one junction end is altered; a read error may explain this. The rearrangement uses TRBV7-7 and TRBJ2-6; weak D call: TRBD1 (6 bases). The CDR3 consists of 16 residues. From germline, CDR1 is SSHAT and CDR2 FNYEAQ (reference sequence). As DNA, the CDR3 is TGTGCTAGCAGCCCAGCAGGGGCCTCTGGGGCCAACGTCCTGACTTTC. Its translation is CASSPAGASGANVLTF.

This chain connects TRBV4-1 to TRBJ2-5; 16 nucleotides match TRBD2. The V and J ends lost 4 bases and 5 bases, in that order; junction bases with no gene match: 16. CDR1 and CDR2 from the germline V gene are MGHRA and YSYEKL. The CDR3 consists of 20 residues. The CDR3 is CASSRAVQGLAGGPGETQYF. The DNA for the CDR3 is TGCGCCAGCAGCCGGGCGGTTCAGGGACTAGCGGGAGGGCCTGGGGAGACCCAGTACTTC.

The chain has TRBV19 and TRBJ2-2; 12 nucleotides match TRBD2. Germline lookup yields CDR1 LNHDA and CDR2 SQIVND (reference sequence). Germline trimming cut 3 bases from V and 7 bases from J; bases unmatched to any gene: 3. The CDR3 runs to 15 residues. CDR3 protein: CASSISTSGSGELFF. CDR3 sequence (DNA): TGTGCCAGTAGTATCTCGACTAGCGGGAGCGGGGAGCTGTTTTTT.

The chain recombines TRBV5-1 with TRBJ2-4; 9 bases map to TRBD1. The V gene end was trimmed by 3 bases and the J gene end by 8 bases; junction bases not matched to a gene: 3. The CDR3 runs to 13 residues. The germline V gene has CDR1 SGHRS and CDR2 YFSETQ. CDR3 DNA sequence: TGCGCCAGCAGCTGGGACAGGGAAGACATTCAGTACTTC. As protein: CASSWDREDIQYF.

This clone was seen a handful of times. V is TRBV14 and J is TRBJ1-1, with 8 bases matching TRBD1. The J segment lost 7 bases and the V segment lost 6 bases, leaving 10 bases of the junction unmatched. The CDR3 extends over 14 amino acids. Germline V gene lookup returns CDR1 SGHDN and CDR2 FVKESK. The CDR3 loop is CASRRAGGYGEAFF. DNA for the CDR3: TGTGCCAGCAGGAGGGCAGGGGGCTATGGTGAAGCTTTCTTT. Variable domain in full (rest from reference TRBV14 and TRBJ1-1): EAGVTQFPSHSVIEKGQTVTLRCDPISGHDNLYWYRRVMGKEIKFLLHFVKESKQDESGMPNNRFLAERTGGTYSTLKVQPAELEDSGVYFCASRRAGGYGEAFFGQGTRLTVV.

The chain combines TRBV27 with TRBJ1-1; maybe TRBD1 (6 bases). From germline, CDR1 is MNHEY and CDR2 SMNVEV (reference sequence). V was shortened by 4 bases and J by 0 bases, with 12 bases between the two germline ends. This CDR3 is built from 15 residues. In DNA form, the CDR3 reads TGTGCCAGCAGTTCGGACAGCCTAATGAACACTGAAGCTTTCTTT. This encodes CASSSDSLMNTEAFF.

The V and J genes are TRBV5-6 and TRBJ2-3; 8 positions match TRBD2. Germline V lookup: CDR1 SGHDT, CDR2 YYEEEE. The CDR3 loop spans 13 amino acids. The trim removed 5 bases at V and 10 bases at J, leaving 9 bases unmatched. CDR3 residues: CASRGRLAGAQYF. CDR3 nucleotides: TGTGCCAGCAGGGGGCGGCTAGCGGGCGCGCAGTATTTT.

The chain is built from TRBV19 and TRBJ2-2, with D maybe TRBD2 (6 bases). V gave up 8 bases and J gave up 1 base, with 11 bases separating them. The V gene's germline CDR1 is LNHDA and CDR2 SQIVND (reference sequence). The CDR3 extends over 14 amino acids. For the CDR3, the DNA is TGTGCCAGTTTGCGGCGGGAGAACACCGGGGAGCTGTTTTTT. Translated: CASLRRENTGELFF.

The genes are TRBV5-4 and TRBJ2-3, with TRBD2 matching 8 bases. Germline V lookup: CDR1 SGHNT, CDR2 YYREEE (reference sequence). The CDR3 has 14 amino acids. Unmatched junction bases numbered 4, after V lost 3 bases and J lost 4 bases. The CDR3 DNA follows: TGTGCCAGCAGCTCCCGGGAGGGCGCAGATACGCAGTATTTT. Protein product: CASSSREGADTQYF.

The V call is TRBV2, the J call TRBJ1-3; D unclear. The V and J ends lost 7 bases and 0 bases respectively, with 7 bases between them. The CDR3 runs to 13 residues. The germline gives CDR1 SNHLY, CDR2 FYNNEI. CDR3 in amino acids: CASIWSSGNTIYF. The CDR3 nucleotides are TGTGCCAGCATCTGGAGCTCTGGAAACACCATATATTTT. The full variable domain, completed using reference TRBV2 and TRBJ1-3, is EPEVTQTPSHQVTQMGQEVILRCVPISNHLYFYWYRQILGQKVEFLVSFYNNEISEKSEIFDDQFSVERPDGSNFTLKIRSTKLEDSAMYFCASIWSSGNTIYFGEGSWLTVV.

Only one count was recorded for this clone. The chain recombines TRBV27 with TRBJ2-4; 9 positions match TRBD2. CDR1 is MNHEY, CDR2 SMNVEV, per germline (reference sequence). The J segment lost 8 bases and the V segment lost 8 bases, leaving 4 bases of the junction unmatched. The CDR3 totals 12 residues. Here the CDR3 DNA reads TGTGCCAGCGGGACTAGCAGGTACATTCAGTACTTC. This codes for CASGTSRYIQYF.

The V gene is TRBV6-1, the J gene TRBJ2-7; 14 positions match TRBD2. The germline CDR1 and CDR2 sequences are MNHNS and SASEGT. CDR3 size: 13 residues. Trimming removed 11 bases from V and 8 bases from J; junction bases left unmatched: 8. Written as DNA, the CDR3 is TGTGCCGCGGGACTAGCGGGAGTTGTCCAGCAGTACTTC. Protein: CAAGLAGVVQQYF.

The rearrangement links TRBV7-9 to TRBJ1-1, with unresolved D. V lost 5 bases to trimming and J lost 3 bases, with 13 bases between them. Germline lookup yields CDR1 SEHNR and CDR2 FQNEAQ (reference sequence). The CDR3 loop spans 14 amino acids. The CDR3 region has the DNA TGTGCCAGCAGCCACACTGCGGCCGACACTGAAGCTTTCTTT. This encodes CASSHTAADTEAFF.

This chain joins TRBV5-6 and TRBJ2-1, with D possibly being TRBD1 (6 bases). Germline V gives CDR1 SGHDT, CDR2 YYEEEE. The V and J ends lost 1 base and 3 bases respectively, with 8 bases between them. The CDR3 runs to 14 residues. The CDR3: CASSLLTGYNEQFF. As DNA, the CDR3 is TGTGCCAGCAGCTTGCTGACAGGCTACAATGAGCAGTTCTTC.

For the CDR3, the DNA is TGTGCCAGCAGCATAAGACGGGACTCCTTTTGCGGGAGCCTCTACTACGAGCAGTACTTC. Protein sequence: CASSIRRDSFCGSLYYEQYF. The chain employs TRBV9 and TRBJ2-7; 7 bases map to TRBD2. Unmatched junction bases numbered 25, after V lost 4 bases and J lost 3 bases. CDR1 and CDR2 (germline): SGDLS, YYNGEE. The CDR3 runs 20 residues.

The chain has TRBV9 and TRBJ2-7; 10 nucleotides line up with TRBD2. V lost 8 bases, J lost 5 bases, and 1 base stayed unmatched. CDR3 size: 11 residues. Per the germline V gene, CDR1 is SGDLS and CDR2 is YYNGEE. For the CDR3, the DNA is TGTGCCAGTGGGACTAGCGACGAGCAGTACTTC. Its translation is CASGTSDEQYF. Full variable domain (missing parts from reference TRBV9 and TRBJ2-7): DSGVTQTPKHLITATGQRVTLRCSPRSGDLSVYWYQQSLDQGLQFLIQYYNGEERAKGNILERFSAQQFPDLHSELNLSSLELGDSALYFCASGTSDEQYFGPGTRLTVT.

The chain couples TRBV6-1 to TRBJ1-1; 8 nucleotides agree with TRBD1. The CDR3 contains 14 residues. The germline V gene has CDR1 MNHNS and CDR2 SASEGT. The V and J ends lost 7 bases and 1 base, in that order; junction bases with no gene match: 5. CDR3 sequence: CASTPGQGNTEAFF. CDR3 nucleotides: TGTGCCAGCACCCCAGGACAGGGGAACACTGAAGCTTTCTTT.

V and J are TRBV2 and TRBJ2-7, with TRBD2 as a possible D gene (5 bases). CDR1 and CDR2 (germline): SNHLY, FYNNEI. The CDR3 contains 14 residues. V shed 4 bases and J shed 9 bases, with 19 bases lying between them. CDR3 sequence (DNA): TGTGCCAGCAGTGTTACTAGTGTTCTTAGTGGGCAGTACTTC. As protein: CASSVTSVLSGQYF.

This chain uses TRBV7-9 with TRBJ1-2; a possible D gene is TRBD1 (5 bases). The germline gives CDR1 SEHNR, CDR2 FQNEAQ (reference sequence). Trimming left V 2 bases short and J 4 bases short, with 20 bases between. The CDR3 totals 17 residues. The CDR3, as DNA: TGTGCCAGCAGCTTAATCAGGACGGTGGGGGGAACCTATGGCTACACCTTC. Protein: CASSLIRTVGGTYGYTF.